Here is one TCR beta chain with its context. The V segment lost 7 bases and the J segment 1 base; nucleotides outside the gene matches: 10. The CDR3 has 15 amino acids. Time point here: patch test 1, 2 weeks after DPC sensitization. Regarding treatment: therapeutic diphenylcyclopropenone sensitization with weekly scalp DPC. This entry is derived from a study of human T cells and chemical hapten exposure. The overall study: Sensitization used 2% DPC on around 2 cm by around 2 cm upper inner arm skin. Diagnoses of alopecia areata, totalis or universalis occurred in mostly female patients.

TCRdb called the RACE reads again in MiXCR, with one record for every CDR3 protein. The sample has 150,000 to 200,000 distinct CDR3 sequences, about 15% seen once; the top ten hold 1.5% to 2%. The chain combines TRBV12-3 or TRBV12-4 with TRBJ2-7; 7 bases match TRBD2. The sample consisted of whole blood, taken in connection with sensitization to the hapten diphenylcyclopropenone (DPC). The source is a woman aged 25 to 39 with alopecia areata. Some clones in this sample may be carry-over from other donors' samples. CDR3 nucleotide sequence: TGTGCCAGCATGGTGGGGAGCGGGACGTCCTACGAGCAGTACTTC. It yields the protein CASMVGSGTSYEQYF.